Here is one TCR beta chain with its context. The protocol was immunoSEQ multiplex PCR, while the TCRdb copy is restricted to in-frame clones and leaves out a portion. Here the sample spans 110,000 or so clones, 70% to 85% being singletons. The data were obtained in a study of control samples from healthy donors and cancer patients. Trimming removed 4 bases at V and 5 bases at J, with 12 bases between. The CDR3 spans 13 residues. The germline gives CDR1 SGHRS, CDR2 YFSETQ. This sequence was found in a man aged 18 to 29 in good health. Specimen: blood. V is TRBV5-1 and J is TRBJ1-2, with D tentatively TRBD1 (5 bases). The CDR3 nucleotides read TGCGCCAGCAGCCGGGACTCCATATATGGCTACACCTTC. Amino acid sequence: CASSRDSIYGYTF.